The following is a TCR beta chain sequence with its context. This CDR3 comprises 16 residues. V shed 6 bases and J 4 bases; nucleotides not matched to a gene: 14. From germline, CDR1 is SQVTM and CDR2 ANQGSEA. These data come from a study of shared T cell receptors in the human thymus. Sequenced by immunoSEQ multiplex PCR; TCRdb stores in-frame clones only, minus some. Here the sample spans 720,000 or so clones, roughly 88% being singletons. This sample also appeared in a second study, on human thymus T cells. That report notes: All donors were healthy Finnish infants who were undergoing corrective surgery to treat congenital heart defects. Corrective cardiac surgery supplied the resected thymus tissue. Blood and thymic repertoires both appeared biased in V and J gene usage.

This chain links TRBV29-1 with TRBJ1-3; 8 positions agree with TRBD1. The sample comprised thymocytes. This clonotype originated in a girl under three years old with a congenital heart defect. Here the CDR3 reads CSVVDPQGVGGNTIYF. The CDR3 nucleotides are TGCAGCGTCGTGGACCCACAGGGGGTAGGGGGAAACACCATATATTTT.